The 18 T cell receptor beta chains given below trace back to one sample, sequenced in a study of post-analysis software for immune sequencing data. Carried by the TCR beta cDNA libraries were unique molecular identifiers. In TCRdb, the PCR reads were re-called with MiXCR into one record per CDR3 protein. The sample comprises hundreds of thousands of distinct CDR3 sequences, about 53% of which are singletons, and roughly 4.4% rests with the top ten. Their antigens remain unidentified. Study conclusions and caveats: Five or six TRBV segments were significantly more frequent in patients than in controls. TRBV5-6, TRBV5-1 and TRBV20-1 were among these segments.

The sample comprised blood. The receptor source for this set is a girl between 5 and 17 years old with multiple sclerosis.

CDR3 in amino acids: CASSLLSGQGAPTNYGYTF. The CDR3 DNA reads TGCGCCAGCAGCTTACTATCCGGACAGGGGGCTCCCACTAACTATGGCTACACCTTC. V usage is TRBV5-1 and J usage is TRBJ1-2; 11 bases are a match to TRBD1. Germline V CDR1 and CDR2: SGHRS, YFSETQ. The CDR3 has 19 residues. The V and J ends lost 2 bases and 0 bases, in that order; junction bases with no gene match: 12.

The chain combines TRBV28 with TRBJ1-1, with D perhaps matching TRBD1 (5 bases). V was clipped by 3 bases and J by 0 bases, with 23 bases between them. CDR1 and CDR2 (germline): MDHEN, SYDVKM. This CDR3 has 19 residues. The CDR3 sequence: CASSFLAGQPQTMNTEAFF. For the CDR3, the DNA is TGTGCCAGCAGTTTCCTCGCGGGGCAGCCACAGACCATGAACACTGAAGCTTTCTTT.

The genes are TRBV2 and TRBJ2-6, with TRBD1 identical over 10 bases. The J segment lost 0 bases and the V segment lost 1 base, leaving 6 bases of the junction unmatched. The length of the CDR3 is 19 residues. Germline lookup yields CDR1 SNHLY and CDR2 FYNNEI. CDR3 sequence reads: CASSEVFGQGDSGANVLTF. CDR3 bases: TGTGCCAGCAGTGAAGTATTTGGACAGGGGGACTCTGGGGCCAACGTCCTGACTTTC.

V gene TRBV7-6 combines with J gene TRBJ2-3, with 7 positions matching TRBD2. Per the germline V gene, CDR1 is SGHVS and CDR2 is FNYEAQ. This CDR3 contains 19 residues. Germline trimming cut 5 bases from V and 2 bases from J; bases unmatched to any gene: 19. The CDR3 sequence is CASSPRGEGAGILTDTQYF. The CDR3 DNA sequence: TGTGCCAGCAGCCCAAGAGGCGAAGGAGCGGGGATACTCACAGATACGCAGTATTTT.

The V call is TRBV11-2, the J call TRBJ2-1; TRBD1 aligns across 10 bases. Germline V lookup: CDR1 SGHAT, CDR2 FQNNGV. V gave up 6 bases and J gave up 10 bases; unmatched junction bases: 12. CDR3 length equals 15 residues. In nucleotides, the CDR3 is TGTGCCAGCAGTTTTCGCAGCCGGGACAGGGGAGAGCAGTTCTTC. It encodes CASSFRSRDRGEQFF.

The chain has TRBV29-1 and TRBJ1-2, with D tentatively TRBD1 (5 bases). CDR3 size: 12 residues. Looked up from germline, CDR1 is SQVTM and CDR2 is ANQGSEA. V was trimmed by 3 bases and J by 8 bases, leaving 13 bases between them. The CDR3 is CSVDGAWGGYTF. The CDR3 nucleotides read TGCAGCGTTGACGGGGCCTGGGGGGGCTACACCTTC.

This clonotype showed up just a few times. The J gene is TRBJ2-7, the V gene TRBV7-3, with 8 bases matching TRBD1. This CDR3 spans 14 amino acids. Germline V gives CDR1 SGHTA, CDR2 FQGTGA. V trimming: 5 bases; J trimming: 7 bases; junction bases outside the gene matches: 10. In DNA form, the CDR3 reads TGTGCCAGCAGCCCTGGGACAGGTCAGGGAGAGCAGTACTTC. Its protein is CASSPGTGQGEQYF.

The CDR3 region is CSARDWGLAGTGELFF. In nucleotides, the CDR3 is TGCAGTGCTAGAGATTGGGGACTAGCGGGGACCGGGGAGCTGTTTTTT. The rearrangement joins TRBV20-1 to TRBJ2-2, with 13 bases identical to TRBD2. V gave up 0 bases and J gave up 5 bases; unmatched junction bases: 3. This CDR3 has 16 residues. The germline V gene has CDR1 DFQATT and CDR2 SNEGSKA (reference sequence).

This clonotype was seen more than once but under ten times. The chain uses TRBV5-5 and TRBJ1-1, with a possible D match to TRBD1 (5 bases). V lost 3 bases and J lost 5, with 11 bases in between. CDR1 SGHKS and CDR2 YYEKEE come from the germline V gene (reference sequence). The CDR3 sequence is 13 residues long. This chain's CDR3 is CASSWQGPTEAFF. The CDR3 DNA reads TGTGCCAGCAGCTGGCAGGGTCCGACTGAAGCTTTCTTT. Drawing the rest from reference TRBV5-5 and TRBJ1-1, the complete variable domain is DAGVTQSPTHLIKTRGQQVTLRCSPISGHKSVSWYQQVLGQGPQFIFQYYEKEERGRGNFPDRFSARQFPNYSSELNVNALLLGDSALYLCASSWQGPTEAFFGQGTRLTVV.

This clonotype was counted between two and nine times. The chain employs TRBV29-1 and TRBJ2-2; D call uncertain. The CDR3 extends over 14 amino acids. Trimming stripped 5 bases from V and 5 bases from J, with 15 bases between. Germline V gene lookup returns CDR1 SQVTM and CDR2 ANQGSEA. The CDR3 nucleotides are TGCAGCGTTTCGGTCAACCTAAGGACCGGGGAGCTGTTTTTT. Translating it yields CSVSVNLRTGELFF.

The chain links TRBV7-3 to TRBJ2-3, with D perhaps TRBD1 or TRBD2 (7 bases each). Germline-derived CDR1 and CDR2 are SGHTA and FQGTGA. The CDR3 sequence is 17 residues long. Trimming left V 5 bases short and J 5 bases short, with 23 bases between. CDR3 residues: CASSLNQRQGGRDTQYF. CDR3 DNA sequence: TGTGCCAGCAGCCTTAATCAAAGACAGGGCGGGAGAGATACGCAGTATTTT.

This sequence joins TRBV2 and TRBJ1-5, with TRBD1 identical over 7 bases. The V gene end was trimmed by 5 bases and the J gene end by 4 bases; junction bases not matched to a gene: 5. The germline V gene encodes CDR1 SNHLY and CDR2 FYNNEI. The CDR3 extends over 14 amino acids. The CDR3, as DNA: TGTGCCAGCAGTCCTGACAGGGTGAATCAGCCCCAGCATTTT. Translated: CASSPDRVNQPQHF. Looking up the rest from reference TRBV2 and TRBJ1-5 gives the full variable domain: EPEVTQTPSHQVTQMGQEVILRCVPISNHLYFYWYRQILGQKVEFLVSFYNNEISEKSEIFDDQFSVERPDGSNFTLKIRSTKLEDSAMYFCASSPDRVNQPQHFGDGTRLSIL.

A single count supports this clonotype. The CDR3 DNA is TGCGCCAGCAGCCCGACACCTCGAAGGAACACTGAAGCTTTCTTT. It codes for CASSPTPRRNTEAFF. This chain connects TRBV5-1 to TRBJ1-1; no definite D call. Trimming pared 4 bases from V and 1 base from J, leaving 14 bases between. This CDR3 has 15 residues. CDR1 and CDR2 from the germline V gene are SGHRS and YFSETQ.

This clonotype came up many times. The CDR3 coding sequence is TGCAGCGCCGGGACTGCCCAAGAGACCCAGTACTTC. Protein product: CSAGTAQETQYF. The rearrangement links TRBV29-1 to TRBJ2-5; D is possibly TRBD2 (6 bases). This CDR3 comprises 12 residues. V was shortened by 7 bases and J by 1 base, with 10 bases between the two germline ends. Germline values: CDR1 SQVTM, CDR2 ANQGSEA.

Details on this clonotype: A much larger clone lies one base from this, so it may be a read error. The CDR3 here is CASSASGRAIYEQYF. CDR3 coding DNA: TGTGCCAGCAGCGCTTCCGGACGGGCGATATACGAGCAGTACTTC. The chain links TRBV7-6 to TRBJ2-7; D ambiguous. Germline CDR1 is SGHVS and CDR2 is FNYEAQ. The CDR3 contains 15 residues. Trimming removed 5 bases from V and 4 bases from J, with 18 bases in between.

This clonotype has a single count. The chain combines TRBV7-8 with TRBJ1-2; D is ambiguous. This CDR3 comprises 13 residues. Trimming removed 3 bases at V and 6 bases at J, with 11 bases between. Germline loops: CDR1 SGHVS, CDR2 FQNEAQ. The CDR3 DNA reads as TGTGCCAGCAGCTTCGGGCCTTGGGATGGCTACACCTTC. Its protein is CASSFGPWDGYTF.

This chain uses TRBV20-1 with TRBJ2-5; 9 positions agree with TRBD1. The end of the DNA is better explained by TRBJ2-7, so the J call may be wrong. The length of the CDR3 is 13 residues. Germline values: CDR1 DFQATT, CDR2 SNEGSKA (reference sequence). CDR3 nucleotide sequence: TGCAGTGCTAGTGGACAGGGGAGATACGAGCAGTACTTC. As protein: CSASGQGRYEQYF.

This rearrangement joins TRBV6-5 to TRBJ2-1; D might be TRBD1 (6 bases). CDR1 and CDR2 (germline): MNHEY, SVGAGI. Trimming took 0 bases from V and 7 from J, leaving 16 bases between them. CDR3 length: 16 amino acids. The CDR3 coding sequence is TGTGCCAGCAGTTACTCGACGCCACAGGGATATAATGAGCAGTTCTTC. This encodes CASSYSTPQGYNEQFF.